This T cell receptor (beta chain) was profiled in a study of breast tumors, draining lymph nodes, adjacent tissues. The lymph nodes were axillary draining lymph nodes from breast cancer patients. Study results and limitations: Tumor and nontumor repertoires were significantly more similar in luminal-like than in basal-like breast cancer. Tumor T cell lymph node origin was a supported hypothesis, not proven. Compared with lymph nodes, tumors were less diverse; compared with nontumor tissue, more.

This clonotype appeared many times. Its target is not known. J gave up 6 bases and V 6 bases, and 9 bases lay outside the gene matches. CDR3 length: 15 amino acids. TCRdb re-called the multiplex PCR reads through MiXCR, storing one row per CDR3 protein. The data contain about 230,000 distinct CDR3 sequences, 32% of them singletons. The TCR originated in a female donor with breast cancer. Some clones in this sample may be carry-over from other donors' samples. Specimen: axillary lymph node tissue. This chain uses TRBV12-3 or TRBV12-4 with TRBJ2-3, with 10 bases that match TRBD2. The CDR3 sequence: CASSSLALAGDTQYF. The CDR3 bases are TGTGCCAGCAGCAGTTTAGCACTAGCGGGGGATACGCAGTATTTT.